Detailed here is one T cell receptor beta chain. What it binds is not known. In the PCR, 60 Vbeta and 13 Jbeta primers were used. The table came from immunoSEQ multiplex PCR; TCRdb's copy has only in-frame clones and leaves some out. The table includes roughly 200,000 clones, 81% detected once. V lost 10 bases and J 0 bases, leaving 16 bases between the germline ends. The germline V gene encodes CDR1 MDHEN and CDR2 SYDVKM. This CDR3 comprises 14 residues. The data derive from a study of cytomegalovirus exposure and HLA in healthy donors. Overall study: Within an early data release were 85 million or so unique TCRs drawn from HLA-typed donors.

Study outcomes and limitations: HLA alleles were associated with 15,000 to 20,000 TCR beta sequences in a later analysis at 0.05 false discovery rate. For most TCR beta V segments, an earlier analysis put the productive rate at about 87% or about 30% of the time.

The rearrangement links TRBV28 to TRBJ2-7, with D perhaps matching TRBD2 (6 bases). Sample: PBMCs. This receptor was taken from a man aged 35 to 55 in good health and CMV-seropositive. CDR3 bases: TGTGCCACCGGGGCGGCGGAGGGCTCCTACGAGCAGTACTTC. Its protein product is CATGAAEGSYEQYF.